This entry describes one T cell receptor (beta chain). The antigen remains unidentified. Expressed TCRB transcripts got sequenced, as all isolated RNA was reverse transcribed. Sequenced by immunoSEQ multiplex PCR; TCRdb stores in-frame clones only, minus some. Of tens of thousands of clones in the sample, approximately 68% are singletons; the top ten hold 2% to 2.5%. This record comes from a study of beta chain features in type 1 diabetes. Study-wide background: What patients shared with healthy donors was a similar profile of age, gender and cell yields. Regarding the study as a whole: Insertion counts at VDJ junctions were lower in type 1 diabetes patients, who also showed more deletions there. It was among patients, rather than healthy donors, that naive, central memory and Treg TCRB repertoires appeared more similar. Among all four CD4+ subsets, Type 1 diabetes patients had TCRB CDR3s that were moderately but significantly shorter.

The CDR3 contains 12 residues. Germline V gene data show CDR1 as LNHDA and CDR2 as SQIVND (reference sequence). The specimen sequenced was Tregs from blood. This clonotype originated in a woman aged 18-30 years with type 1 diabetes. The chain uses TRBV19 and TRBJ2-1; D might be TRBD2 (6 bases). CDR3 sequence reads: CAIADSYNEQFF. As DNA, the CDR3 is TGTGCTATAGCGGACTCCTACAATGAGCAGTTCTTC.